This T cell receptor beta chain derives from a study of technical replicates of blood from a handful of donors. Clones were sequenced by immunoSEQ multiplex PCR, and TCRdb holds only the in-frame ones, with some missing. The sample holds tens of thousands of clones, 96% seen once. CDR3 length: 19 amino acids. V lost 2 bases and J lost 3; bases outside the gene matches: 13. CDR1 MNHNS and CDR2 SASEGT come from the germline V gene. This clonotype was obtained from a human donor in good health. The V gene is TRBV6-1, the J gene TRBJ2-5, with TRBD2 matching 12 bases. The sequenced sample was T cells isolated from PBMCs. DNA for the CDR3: TGTGCCAGCAGTGAAATTTTGTGGGGAGCTAGCGGGAGGGAAGAGACCCAGTACTTC. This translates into CASSEILWGASGREETQYF.